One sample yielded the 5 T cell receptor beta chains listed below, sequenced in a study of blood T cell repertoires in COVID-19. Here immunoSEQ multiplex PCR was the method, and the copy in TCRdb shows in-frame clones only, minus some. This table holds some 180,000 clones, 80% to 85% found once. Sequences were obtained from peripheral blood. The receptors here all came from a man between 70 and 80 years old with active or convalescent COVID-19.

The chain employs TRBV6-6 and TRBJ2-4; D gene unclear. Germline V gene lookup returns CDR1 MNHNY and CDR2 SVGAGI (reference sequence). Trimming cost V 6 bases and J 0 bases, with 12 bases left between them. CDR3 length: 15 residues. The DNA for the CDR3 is TGTGCCAGCAGCACCCTCTCGAGAGCCAAAAACATTCAGTACTTC. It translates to CASSTLSRAKNIQYF.

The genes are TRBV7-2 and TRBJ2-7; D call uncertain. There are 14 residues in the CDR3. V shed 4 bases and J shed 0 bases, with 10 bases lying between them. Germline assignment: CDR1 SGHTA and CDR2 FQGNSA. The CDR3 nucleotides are TGTGCCAGCAGCTCTCGACTCACCTCCTACGAGCAGTACTTC. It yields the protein CASSSRLTSYEQYF.

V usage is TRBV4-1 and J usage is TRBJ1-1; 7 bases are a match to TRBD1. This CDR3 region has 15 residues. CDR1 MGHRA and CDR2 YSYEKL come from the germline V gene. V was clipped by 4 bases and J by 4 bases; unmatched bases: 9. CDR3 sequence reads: CASSRKGQGGTEAFF. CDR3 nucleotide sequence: TGCGCCAGCAGCCGAAAGGGGCAGGGGGGCACTGAAGCTTTCTTT.

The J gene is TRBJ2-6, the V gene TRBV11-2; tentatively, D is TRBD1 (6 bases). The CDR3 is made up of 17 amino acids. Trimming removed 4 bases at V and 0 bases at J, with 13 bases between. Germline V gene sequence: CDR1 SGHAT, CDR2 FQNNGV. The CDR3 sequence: CASSYSGASSGANVLTF. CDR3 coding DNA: TGTGCCAGCAGCTATTCAGGGGCAAGCTCTGGGGCCAACGTCCTGACTTTC.

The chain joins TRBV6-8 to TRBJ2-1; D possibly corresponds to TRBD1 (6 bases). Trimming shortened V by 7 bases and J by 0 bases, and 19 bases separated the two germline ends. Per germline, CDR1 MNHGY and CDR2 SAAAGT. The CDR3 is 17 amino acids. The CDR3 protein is CASTSGSPGHSYNEQFF. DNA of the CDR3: TGTGCCAGCACCTCTGGTAGTCCGGGACACTCCTACAATGAGCAGTTCTTC.